The 13 T cell receptor beta chains below come from one sample, sequenced in a study of shared clonotypes between healthy human individuals. The table came from immunoSEQ multiplex PCR; TCRdb's copy has only in-frame clones and leaves some out. This table holds around 1,000,000 clones, approximately 80% found once. The specimen was memory CD4+ T cells from PBMCs. Regarding subset: CD45RA-negative fraction. The receptors derive from a man younger than 35 in good health. Some clones in this sample may be carry-over from other donors' samples.

The chain combines TRBV6-5 with TRBJ1-2; tentatively, D is TRBD1 (6 bases). V was trimmed by 4 bases and J by 4 bases, leaving 10 bases between them. This CDR3 contains 13 residues. The germline V gene encodes CDR1 MNHEY and CDR2 SVGAGI. This CDR3 is CASSFQGSYGYTF. CDR3 bases: TGTGCCAGCAGTTTTCAGGGGTCCTATGGCTACACCTTC.

This clone was counted once. Other DNA sequences within the sample encode an identical CDR3. The chain links TRBV19 to TRBJ2-1, with D tentatively TRBD2 (6 bases). This CDR3 comprises 14 residues. The germline V gene has CDR1 LNHDA and CDR2 SQIVND (reference sequence). With 0 bases removed from V and 7 bases from J, the gap between germline ends came to 10 bases. In DNA form, the CDR3 reads TGTGCCAGTAGTATAGACGGGGGTCGGAATGAGCAGTTCTTC. Amino acids: CASSIDGGRNEQFF. Complete variable domain (other parts from reference TRBV19 and TRBJ2-1): DGGITQSPKYLFRKEGQNVTLSCEQNLNHDAMYWYRQDPGQGLRLIYYSQIVNDFQKGDIAEGYSVSREKKESFPLTVTSAQKNPTAFYLCASSIDGGRNEQFFGPGTRLTVL.

V gene TRBV5-1 combines with J gene TRBJ2-1, with TRBD2 as a possible D gene (6 bases). The CDR3 runs to 14 residues. The germline V gene has CDR1 SGHRS and CDR2 YFSETQ. Trimming shortened V by 0 bases and J by 6 bases, and 10 bases separated the two germline ends. The CDR3 region has the DNA TGCGCCAGCAGCTTGGAAGGCGGGACCAATGAGCAGTTCTTC. This translates into CASSLEGGTNEQFF.

The chain links TRBV12-5 to TRBJ2-7; 7 nucleotides match TRBD1. The V gene's germline CDR1 is LGHNT and CDR2 FRNRAP. The CDR3 totals 13 residues. The J segment lost 6 bases and the V segment lost 0 bases, leaving 2 bases of the junction unmatched. The CDR3 reads CASGLVEGAEQYF. The CDR3 nucleotides read TGTGCTAGTGGTTTGGTTGAGGGGGCCGAGCAGTACTTC.

This rearrangement joins TRBV7-3 to TRBJ1-2; possibly TRBD1 for D (5 bases). In germline, CDR1 is SGHTA, CDR2 FQGTGA. V was trimmed by 2 bases and J by 5 bases, leaving 9 bases between them. This CDR3 comprises 13 residues. This CDR3 is CASSLLQVYGYTF. CDR3 coding DNA: TGTGCCAGCAGCTTACTACAGGTGTATGGCTACACCTTC.

This clone appeared once. The rearrangement joins TRBV28 to TRBJ2-3; 7 bases match TRBD2. CDR3 length: 15 residues. The ends lost 2 bases at V and 7 bases at J; junction bases unmatched: 9. The germline V gene encodes CDR1 MDHEN and CDR2 SYDVKM. CDR3 sequence: CASSLPGGRQNTQYF. CDR3 DNA sequence: TGTGCCAGCAGTTTACCGGGAGGCCGTCAAAATACGCAGTATTTT.

The chain recombines TRBV5-1 with TRBJ2-3; TRBD1 agrees at 7 bases. Germline V gene sequence: CDR1 SGHRS, CDR2 YFSETQ. V shed 4 bases, J shed 6 bases, and the junction held 5 bases outside the gene matches. CDR3 size: 13 residues. The DNA of the CDR3 is TGCGCCAGCAGCCCCCAGACAGGGGATACGCAGTATTTT. Translation gives CASSPQTGDTQYF.

This clone was counted a few times. A much bigger clone sits one base away, suggesting this may be a read error. The chain carries TRBV5-4 and TRBJ2-1, with 10 bases matching TRBD2. V trimming: 3 bases; J trimming: 4 bases; junction bases outside the gene matches: 4. Germline CDR1 and CDR2: SGHNT and YYREEE (reference sequence). The CDR3 consists of 15 residues. The CDR3 protein is CASSSGTSVYNEQFF. For the CDR3, the DNA is TGTGCCAGCAGCTCCGGGACTAGCGTTTACAATGAGCAGTTCTTC.

With regard to this clone: Distinct nucleotide sequences in the sample also encode this CDR3. V usage is TRBV12-5 and J usage is TRBJ1-3; a weak D match, TRBD1 (5 bases). The CDR3 is 14 residues long. Deletions cut 1 base from V and 1 base from J, with 5 bases between. Germline V gives CDR1 LGHNT, CDR2 FRNRAP. CDR3 bases: TGTGCTAGTGGTTTGGGGGGGTCTGGAAACACCATATATTTT. It specifies CASGLGGSGNTIYF.

In regard to this clone: This clone may be a read error of a much larger clone one base away. This specimen includes other DNA sequences encoding the same CDR3. The CDR3, as DNA: TGTGCCAGCAGCCAGACCCAGGGGAGCTCCTACGAGCAGTACTTC. Translation gives CASSQTQGSSYEQYF. The chain uses TRBV4-2 and TRBJ2-7; D is perhaps TRBD1 (6 bases). V was clipped by 3 bases and J by 0 bases, with 12 bases between them. The CDR3 loop spans 15 amino acids. Germline CDR1 and CDR2: LGHNA and YNFKEQ.

The table lists this clone with a few counts. The chain has TRBV6-1 and TRBJ2-7, with TRBD1 matching 7 bases. V shed 7 bases and J 5 bases; nucleotides not matched to a gene: 14. CDR1 and CDR2 (germline): MNHNS, SASEGT. The CDR3 extends over 15 amino acids. The CDR3, as DNA: TGTGCCAGCACCCCGGGACAGACCCCTCGCCACGAGCAGTACTTC. This translates into CASTPGQTPRHEQYF.

The gene calls are TRBV4-3 and TRBJ2-3; D is uncertain. Germline assignment: CDR1 LGHNA and CDR2 YSLEER. The CDR3 is 16 amino acids. The V end was cut by 1 base, the J end by 2 bases, with 13 bases between. This CDR3 reads CASSQGGLGSTDTQYF. The CDR3 DNA follows: TGCGCCAGCAGCCAAGGGGGTCTAGGATCCACAGATACGCAGTATTTT.

Only one count was recorded for this clone. The same CDR3 also results from other DNA sequences found in this sample. The chain joins TRBV29-1 to TRBJ1-1; TRBD1 is a possible D gene (5 bases). Germline-derived CDR1 and CDR2 are SQVTM and ANQGSEA. This CDR3 spans 13 amino acids. Trimming removed 0 bases from V and 5 bases from J, with 10 bases in between. The CDR3 loop is CSVEDRGGTEAFF. As DNA, the CDR3 is TGCAGCGTTGAAGATCGGGGGGGAACTGAAGCTTTCTTT.